The 7 T cell receptor beta chains listed next were all sequenced from one sample in a study of control samples from healthy donors and cancer patients. Repertoires were generated with immunoSEQ multiplex PCR, while TCRdb's copy carries only in-frame clones and drops some. Counted here are just under 80,000 clones, 80% to 90% occurring once; the ten biggest clones make up 1.5% to 2%. Material: PBMCs. The receptors were sampled from a woman aged 60-75 years with head and neck cancer.

This chain joins TRBV18 and TRBJ2-5; D uncertain. The CDR3 extends over 14 amino acids. Deletions cut 5 bases from V and 1 base from J, with 11 bases between. Germline CDR1 reads KGHSH; CDR2 reads LQKENI. For the CDR3, the DNA is TGTGCCAGCTCAAAGGGTAGTAGCCAAGAGACCCAGTACTTC. Protein sequence: CASSKGSSQETQYF.

The chain joins TRBV4-2 to TRBJ1-1, with 7 bases aligning to TRBD1. The CDR3 is 12 amino acids. V gave up 4 bases and J gave up 7 bases; unmatched junction bases: 3. Germline CDR1 and CDR2: LGHNA and YNFKEQ. Here the CDR3 reads CASSPQGGEAFF. CDR3 coding DNA: TGTGCCAGCAGCCCCCAGGGGGGTGAAGCTTTCTTT.

This chain uses TRBV7-8 with TRBJ1-5; D ambiguous. With 3 bases removed from V and 5 bases from J, the gap between germline ends came to 11 bases. CDR1 SGHVS and CDR2 FQNEAQ come from the germline V gene. The CDR3 extends over 14 amino acids. The CDR3 region is CASSFVGTDQPQHF. The CDR3 coding sequence is TGTGCCAGCAGCTTTGTAGGTACGGATCAGCCCCAGCATTTT. Using reference TRBV7-8 and TRBJ1-5 for the parts outside the CDR3, the full variable domain is GAGVSQSPRYKVAKRGQDVALRCDPISGHVSLFWYQQALGQGPEFLTYFQNEAQLDKSGLPSDRFFAERPEGSVSTLKIQRTQQEDSAVYLCASSFVGTDQPQHFGDGTRLSIL.

V gene TRBV4-3 combines with J gene TRBJ1-2; D might be TRBD1 (5 bases). This CDR3 spans 16 amino acids. Germline loops: CDR1 LGHNA, CDR2 YSLEER. Between the trimmed V and J ends, which lost 0 bases and 8 bases, there was a span of 19 bases. This chain's CDR3 is CASSQDWGGPNSGYTF. As DNA, the CDR3 is TGCGCCAGCAGCCAAGATTGGGGGGGACCGAACAGCGGCTACACCTTC.

The chain recombines TRBV2 with TRBJ1-2; a weak D match, TRBD1 (5 bases). V lost 6 bases and J lost 6, with 17 bases in between. The CDR3 runs to 14 residues. CDR1 and CDR2 (germline): SNHLY, FYNNEI. DNA of the CDR3: TGTGCCAGCAGCGAAATCCAGCAGGGCCATGGCTACACCTTC. Amino acid sequence: CASSEIQQGHGYTF.

The rearrangement uses TRBV25-1 and TRBJ2-2; 11 nucleotides line up with TRBD2. There are 18 residues in the CDR3. Trimming cost V 1 base and J 4 bases; bases outside gene matches: 8. Germline V lookup: CDR1 MGHDK, CDR2 SYGVNS. CDR3 sequence (DNA): TGTGCCAGCAGTGAATTGGGTCTAGCGGGAGGTATCACCGGGGAGCTGTTTTTT. Amino acids: CASSELGLAGGITGELFF. The full variable domain, completed using reference TRBV25-1 and TRBJ2-2, is EADIYQTPRYLVIGTGKKITLECSQTMGHDKMYWYQQDPGMELHLIHYSYGVNSTEKGDLSSESTVSRIRTEHFPLTLESARPSHTSQYLCASSELGLAGGITGELFFGEGSRLTVL.

The sample holds one count of this clone. The V gene is TRBV4-2, the J gene TRBJ1-6; 9 bases fit TRBD1. The J segment lost 1 base and the V segment lost 3 bases, leaving 7 bases of the junction unmatched. This CDR3 is 18 amino acids long. Germline V CDR1 and CDR2: LGHNA, YNFKEQ. The CDR3 loop reads CASSQTTGGASYNSPLHF. In DNA, the CDR3 is TGTGCCAGCAGCCAGACGACAGGGGGAGCATCCTATAATTCACCCCTCCACTTT.